These 20 T cell receptor beta chains share one sample of origin, sequenced in a study of T cell repertoires in cytomegalovirus infection. Which antigens these TCRs recognize remains unknown. One entry per CDR3 protein results from TCRdb running MiXCR on the reads. The data contain roughly 990,000 distinct CDR3 sequences, about a third of them singletons. This specimen was cultured CD8+ T cells from PBMCs, taken from culture after CMV antigen stimulation. The receptors here all came from a human donor in good health (CMV status not recorded). Some clones in this sample may be carry-over from other donors' samples.

The V gene is TRBV10-3, the J gene TRBJ2-1, with a tentative D call TRBD2 (5 bases). Trimming removed 3 bases at V and 10 bases at J, with 22 bases between. Germline values: CDR1 ENHRY, CDR2 SYGVKD. This CDR3 contains 16 residues. CDR3 residues: CAISDPLTGRTYEQFF. In nucleotides, the CDR3 is TGTGCCATCAGTGACCCACTAACGGGGAGAACTTACGAGCAGTTCTTC.

The chain combines TRBV6-1 with TRBJ2-7; D gene ambiguous. The V end was cut by 8 bases, the J end by 6 bases, with 11 bases between. The CDR3 is 11 residues long. In germline, CDR1 is MNHNS, CDR2 SASEGT. The CDR3 nucleotides are TGTGCCAGCCGCGGACCCGCCGAGCAGTACGTC. Amino acids: CASRGPAEQYV.

With regard to this clonotype: Mismatch with germline at one junction end may stem from a read error. The CDR3 DNA follows: TGCGCCAACAGCCAAGAGGGTATGCCCCGGGATGAGCAGTTCTTC. The encoded protein is CANSQEGMPRDEQFF. V usage is TRBV4-3 and J usage is TRBJ2-1; D is perhaps TRBD2 (5 bases). This CDR3 contains 15 residues. Germline V lookup: CDR1 LGHNA, CDR2 YSLEER.

About this clonotype: A junction boundary mismatches the germline segment, possibly from a read error. The V call is TRBV6-8, the J call TRBJ1-1; tentatively, D is TRBD1 (6 bases). Germline V gives CDR1 MNHGY, CDR2 SAAAGT. This CDR3 comprises 15 residues. In nucleotides, the CDR3 is TGTGCCAACAGTTACGGGGTCACAGGGTACACTGAAGCTTTCTTT. It is translated as CANSYGVTGYTEAFF.

The J gene is TRBJ1-4, the V gene TRBV15, with a weak D call TRBD1 (5 bases). The ends were cut back, 0 bases at V and 8 bases at J, with 10 bases in the middle. The CDR3 has 14 residues. The germline gives CDR1 LNHNV, CDR2 YYDKDF (reference sequence). The CDR3 DNA reads as TGTGCCACCAGCAGAGATTTGGGGGGGGAAAAACTGTTTTTT. This translates into CATSRDLGGEKLFF.

CDR3 DNA: TGCAGTGCTGTACCTAGCGGGGGGGCAAATGAGCAGTTCTTC. This codes for CSAVPSGGANEQFF. The chain has TRBV20-1 and TRBJ2-1; TRBD2 matches 12 bases. CDR1 and CDR2 from the germline V gene are DFQATT and SNEGSKA (reference sequence). V gave up 5 bases and J gave up 7 bases; unmatched junction bases: 6. This CDR3 spans 14 amino acids.

This clonotype was seen more than once but under ten times. The rearrangement links TRBV7-6 to TRBJ1-1; possible D gene TRBD1, 6 bases. The CDR3 is 14 amino acids. V was cut by 3 bases and J by 1 base, with 9 bases left in between. CDR1 and CDR2 (germline): SGHVS, FNYEAQ. The CDR3 region is CASSFLQGNTEAFF. The CDR3 DNA reads TGTGCCAGCAGCTTTTTACAGGGGAACACTGAAGCTTTCTTT.

The chain links TRBV6-8 to TRBJ1-1; TRBD1 is a possible D gene (6 bases). The V gene's germline CDR1 is MNHGY and CDR2 SAAAGT. The CDR3 length is 12 residues. V lost 2 bases, J lost 9 bases, and 10 bases lay in between. The CDR3 bases are TGTGCCAGCAGTTACGAGGGGGTGAAAGCTTTCTTT. Translated: CASSYEGVKAFF.

About this clonotype: One end of the junction does not line up with germline, which may come from a read error. The chain carries TRBV6-2 or TRBV6-3 and TRBJ1-1, with a possible D match to TRBD1 (5 bases). CDR3 length: 13 residues. Per germline, CDR1 MNHEY and CDR2 SVGEGT. CDR3 protein: CASSPGLDTEALF. The CDR3, as DNA: TGTGCCAGCAGTCCAGGGTTGGACACTGAAGCTCTCTTT.

In this sample, this clonotype turned up a few times. The chain has TRBV6-2 or TRBV6-3 and TRBJ1-1; D is ambiguous. The CDR3 extends over 14 amino acids. With 7 bases removed from V and 4 bases from J, the gap between germline ends came to 16 bases. Germline loops: CDR1 MNHEY, CDR2 SVGEGT. Here the CDR3 reads CASTTARGFTEAFF. In DNA form, the CDR3 reads TGTGCCAGCACCACGGCGAGAGGGTTCACTGAAGCTTTCTTT.

In its sample, this clonotype was seen a few times. The chain is built from TRBV6-2 or TRBV6-3 and TRBJ2-1; TRBD1 matches 9 bases. Germline-derived CDR1 and CDR2 are MNHEY and SVGEGT. The CDR3 runs 16 residues. V dropped 5 bases and J dropped 6; count of bases not matched to a gene: 11. CDR3 in DNA: TGTGCCAGCAGTCCCCTCCGGGACAGGGTTATCAATGAGCAGTTCTTC. The encoded protein is CASSPLRDRVINEQFF.

This clonotype has just a few counts. V usage is TRBV4-1 and J usage is TRBJ2-5; D unresolved. Germline V gene lookup returns CDR1 MGHRA and CDR2 YSYEKL. V was cut by 1 base and J by 3 bases, with 9 bases left in between. The CDR3 is 14 amino acids. For the CDR3, the DNA is TGCGCCAGCAGCCAAGGTCAAAATAAAGAGACCCAGTACTTC. Translation gives CASSQGQNKETQYF.

V usage is TRBV19 and J usage is TRBJ1-1; no clear D gene. Trimming removed 7 bases at V and 0 bases at J, with 12 bases between. This CDR3 comprises 14 residues. Germline CDR1 reads LNHDA; CDR2 reads SQIVND (reference sequence). As DNA, the CDR3 is TGTGCCAGTACCGGAAGGAGGATGAACACTGAAGCTTTCTTT. Protein: CASTGRRMNTEAFF.

V usage is TRBV28 and J usage is TRBJ1-2, with D possibly TRBD1 on 5 matching bases. Per the germline V gene, CDR1 is MDHEN and CDR2 is SYDVKM. V gave up 6 bases and J gave up 3 bases, with 14 bases separating them. CDR3 length equals 14 residues. CDR3 DNA: TGTGCCAGCAGGTCCTTTGGCAGGGACTATGGCTACACCTTC. This encodes CASRSFGRDYGYTF.

With regard to this clonotype: One junction end disagrees with the germline gene, perhaps due to a read error. The chain is built from TRBV29-1 and TRBJ2-7; 9 nucleotides align to TRBD1. The germline V gene encodes CDR1 SQVTM and CDR2 ANQGSEA. The CDR3 extends over 14 amino acids. For the CDR3, the DNA is TGCAGTGTTGAGGGGACAGGGAGCTCCTACGAGCAGTACTTC. Translation: CSVEGTGSSYEQYF.

For the CDR3, the DNA is TGTGCCAGCAGCTTAGCTTCACGATCCTACGAGCAGTACGTC. As protein: CASSLASRSYEQYV. This chain connects TRBV11-2 to TRBJ2-7; D is ambiguous. Between the trimmed V and J ends, which lost 1 base and 1 base, there was a span of 8 bases. The CDR3 sequence is 14 residues long. Germline CDR1 reads SGHAT; CDR2 reads FQNNGV.

The chain uses TRBV12-3 or TRBV12-4 and TRBJ2-3, with TRBD2 matching 8 bases. This CDR3 is 15 amino acids long. The V segment lost 6 bases and the J segment 5 bases; nucleotides outside the gene matches: 10. CDR3 in DNA: TGTGCCAGCAGGCCCGGGGGGGGAGGGAGAGATACGCAGTATTTT. It specifies CASRPGGGGRDTQYF.

In this sample, this clonotype turned up a few times. The V call is TRBV28, the J call TRBJ2-1; D remains ambiguous. The CDR3 is 13 residues long. Germline values: CDR1 MDHEN, CDR2 SYDVKM. V lost 7 bases to trimming and J lost 8 bases, with 15 bases between them. In DNA, the CDR3 is TGTGCCAGCACCCAGACACCTAGGGATGAGCAGTTCTTC. Translating it yields CASTQTPRDEQFF.

This clonotype showed up just a few times. The chain joins TRBV2 to TRBJ2-7; TRBD2 aligns across 9 bases. Germline assignment: CDR1 SNHLY and CDR2 FYNNEI. The CDR3 loop spans 15 amino acids. Losses at the gene ends were 8 bases for V and 0 bases for J; bases not matched to a gene: 8. CDR3 region: CASLLSGGLSYEQYF. As DNA, the CDR3 is TGTGCCAGCTTATTGAGCGGGGGGCTCTCCTACGAGCAGTACTTC.

DNA for the CDR3: TGCGCCAGCAGCCAAGGATTGTGGGGCACAGATACGCAGTATTTT. This encodes CASSQGLWGTDTQYF. The rearrangement uses TRBV4-1 and TRBJ2-3; no clear D. Deletions cut 1 base from V and 1 base from J, with 9 bases between. The CDR3 length is 15 residues. Germline V gene data show CDR1 as MGHRA and CDR2 as YSYEKL.